The 30 T cell receptor beta chains in this list originate from one sample, sequenced in a study of long-term antiretroviral therapy in people with HIV. With survey level as its setting, the immunoSEQ assay was v3.0. Repertoires were generated with immunoSEQ multiplex PCR, while TCRdb's copy carries only in-frame clones and drops some. The sample lists about 30,000 clones, approximately 80% occurring once. Here the sequenced sample was unsorted PBMCs, taken 3 years after starting antiretroviral therapy. The origin of the receptors is a man in his forties or fifties with HIV.

V is TRBV6-5 and J is TRBJ2-5, with TRBD2 as a possible D gene (6 bases). Germline loops: CDR1 MNHEY, CDR2 SVGAGI. The CDR3 has 14 residues. V lost 5 bases and J lost 4, with 14 bases in between. CDR3 in amino acids: CASSNLLAGETQYF. The DNA for the CDR3 is TGTGCCAGCAGTAACCTACTAGCAGGAGAGACCCAGTACTTC.

The V and J genes are TRBV4-1 and TRBJ2-1; D is uncertain. Trimming removed 0 bases from V and 7 bases from J, with 7 bases in between. CDR3 size: 13 residues. Germline loops: CDR1 MGHRA, CDR2 YSYEKL. CDR3 residues: CASSQETYNEQFF. The CDR3 DNA follows: TGCGCCAGCAGCCAAGAGACGTATAATGAGCAGTTCTTC.

V is TRBV4-3 and J is TRBJ2-1; TRBD2 matches 10 bases. Germline CDR1 and CDR2: LGHNA and YSLEER. CDR3 length equals 16 residues. V lost 1 base, J lost 5 bases, and 5 bases stayed unmatched. CDR3 nucleotides: TGCGCCAGCAGCCAAGCTGGGACTAGCGTCGACAATGAGCAGTTCTTC. It codes for CASSQAGTSVDNEQFF.

A single count supports this clone. The genes are TRBV5-6 and TRBJ2-7; 7 bases are a match to TRBD2. The CDR3 is made up of 11 amino acids. Germline CDR1 and CDR2: SGHDT and YYEEEE. V lost 2 bases to trimming and J lost 7 bases; unmatched junction nucleotides: 0. The CDR3, as DNA: TGTGCCAGCAGCTTAGCGGGGGAGCAGTACTTC. Its translation is CASSLAGEQYF.

This clone has only one observation. The genes are TRBV5-1 and TRBJ2-3, with D tentatively TRBD2 (6 bases). Trimming removed 2 bases from V and 3 bases from J, with 13 bases in between. Germline V CDR1 and CDR2: SGHRS, YFSETQ. This CDR3 has 15 amino acids. The CDR3 nucleotides are TGCGCCAGCAGCTTCGCGGGGCGCAGGACAGATACGCAGTATTTT. Translation: CASSFAGRRTDTQYF.

This chain links TRBV6-5 with TRBJ1-5, with D unclear. The CDR3 is made up of 13 amino acids. V was pared by 7 bases and J by 6 bases, with 13 bases between. Germline-derived CDR1 and CDR2 are MNHEY and SVGAGI. The CDR3 DNA reads TGTGCCAGCACCTTGGGTATGGGTCAGCCCCAGCATTTT. The encoded protein is CASTLGMGQPQHF.

The chain links TRBV21-1 to TRBJ2-2; whether TRBD2, the table's D call, matches the DNA was not checked. TRBV21-1 is a pseudogene segment. This CDR3 spans 15 amino acids. The CDR3: CAAFGGALGTGELFF. CDR3 nucleotides: TGTGCCGCCTTCGGCGGAGCCCTGGGCACCGGGGAGCTGTTTTTT.

The V call is TRBV28, the J call TRBJ2-3, with a possible D match to TRBD2 (5 bases). The CDR3 has 13 amino acids. CDR1 and CDR2 (germline): MDHEN, SYDVKM. Trimming stripped 6 bases from V and 6 bases from J, with 13 bases between. CDR3 protein: CASSEPRADTQYF. The CDR3 DNA is TGTGCCAGCAGCGAACCGAGGGCGGATACGCAGTATTTT.

The chain couples TRBV6-6 to TRBJ2-2; a possible D gene is TRBD2 (5 bases). The CDR3 has 14 residues. CDR1 and CDR2 (germline): MNHNY, SVGAGI (reference sequence). V shed 9 bases and J shed 1 base, with 12 bases lying between them. The CDR3 protein is CASTLRGNTGELFF. The DNA of the CDR3 is TGTGCCAGTACCCTTCGGGGGAACACCGGGGAGCTGTTTTTT.

This clone was found a few times. Different DNA sequences within this sample yield the same CDR3. This chain joins TRBV19 and TRBJ1-5; TRBD1 aligns across 9 bases. This CDR3 comprises 14 residues. CDR1 and CDR2 (germline): LNHDA, SQIVND (reference sequence). Trimming removed 4 bases from V and 2 bases from J; junction bases left unmatched: 0. The DNA for the CDR3 is TGTGCCAGTAGTAGACAGGGGGGCAATCAGCCCCAGCATTTT. Residues: CASSRQGGNQPQHF.

The J gene is TRBJ2-4, the V gene TRBV21-1. TRBV21-1 is a pseudogene segment. The CDR3 contains 17 residues. This chain's CDR3 is CASCAQCPDRGIYIQYF. The CDR3 nucleotides read TGTGCCAGCTGTGCCCAATGCCCAGACAGAGGGATTTACATTCAGTACTTC.

The chain employs TRBV4-3 and TRBJ2-6; D gene unclear. From germline, CDR1 is LGHNA and CDR2 YSLEER. Between the trimmed V and J ends, which lost 0 bases and 5 bases, there was a span of 5 bases. The CDR3 extends over 14 amino acids. This CDR3 reads CASSQDAWANVLTF. CDR3 in DNA: TGCGCCAGCAGCCAAGATGCCTGGGCCAACGTCCTGACTTTC.

The chain is built from TRBV7-2 and TRBJ1-3; the D gene is possibly TRBD1 (5 bases). Trimming cost V 2 bases and J 3 bases, with 14 bases left between them. The CDR3 length is 16 residues. Germline-derived CDR1 and CDR2 are SGHTA and FQGNSA. The CDR3 bases are TGTGCCAGCAGCTTAATGAGCAGGGATGGTGGAAACACCATATATTTT. Amino acids: CASSLMSRDGGNTIYF.

The genes are TRBV4-1 and TRBJ2-7, with D perhaps TRBD2 (7 bases). Germline V gives CDR1 MGHRA, CDR2 YSYEKL. This CDR3 region has 16 residues. Trimming cost V 1 base and J 5 bases, with 18 bases left between them. The CDR3 DNA reads TGCGCCAGCAGCCAAGGGTGGGGGGGCCACCGGGACGAGCAGTACTTC. It specifies CASSQGWGGHRDEQYF.

This chain joins TRBV29-1 and TRBJ2-3, with D hard to call. Germline V gene data show CDR1 as SQVTM and CDR2 as ANQGSEA. CDR3 length: 12 amino acids. V dropped 3 bases and J dropped 6 bases, with 10 bases sitting between them. This CDR3 is CSVDGSKDTQYF. The CDR3 nucleotides read TGCAGCGTTGATGGGTCCAAGGATACGCAGTATTTT.

This rearrangement joins TRBV21-1 to TRBJ1-1. TRBV21-1 is assigned pseudogene status. The CDR3 length is 16 residues. The CDR3 DNA follows: TGTGCCAGCACCCTCTCCCCCAGGGAGGGGAGCACTGAAGCTTTCTTT. Residues: CASTLSPREGSTEAFF.

This rearrangement joins TRBV2 to TRBJ1-1; 9 bases are a match to TRBD1. The V and J ends lost 6 bases and 7 bases, in that order; junction bases with no gene match: 9. The CDR3 sequence is 14 residues long. CDR1 and CDR2 from the germline V gene are SNHLY and FYNNEI. DNA of the CDR3: TGTGCCAGCAGCCCGGGACAGGGCAAGGGTGAAGCTTTCTTT. This sequence encodes CASSPGQGKGEAFF. Full variable domain (rest looked up from reference TRBV2 and TRBJ1-1): EPEVTQTPSHQVTQMGQEVILRCVPISNHLYFYWYRQILGQKVEFLVSFYNNEISEKSEIFDDQFSVERPDGSNFTLKIRSTKLEDSAMYFCASSPGQGKGEAFFGQGTRLTVV.

This clone was detected once. The chain recombines TRBV6-5 with TRBJ1-3, with D uncertain. CDR1 is MNHEY, CDR2 SVGAGI, per germline. The V end was cut by 2 bases, the J end by 3 bases, with 8 bases between. The CDR3 length is 14 residues. Here the CDR3 DNA reads TGTGCCAGCAGTTACAGGGAAGTTGGAAACACCATATATTTT. It yields the protein CASSYREVGNTIYF.

CDR3 bases: TGTGCCAGCAGCCCTGGGACTAGCGGGCCACAAGAGACCCAGTACTTC. It specifies CASSPGTSGPQETQYF. The genes are TRBV9 and TRBJ2-5, with TRBD2 matching 12 bases. CDR3 length: 16 amino acids. Germline CDR1 and CDR2: SGDLS and YYNGEE. The V gene end was trimmed by 4 bases and the J gene end by 2 bases; junction bases not matched to a gene: 6.

Of note for this clone: At one end, the junction sequence differs from germline, possibly due to a read error. Other DNA variants within this sample encode the same CDR3. The chain is built from TRBV6-5 and TRBJ1-2, with 10 bases matching TRBD1. CDR3 length: 14 amino acids. CDR1 is MNHEY and CDR2 is SVGAGI in the germline V gene. The CDR3 loop is CASSNSGTGDGYTF. Written as DNA, the CDR3 is TGTGCCAGCAGTAACTCCGGGACAGGGGATGGCTACACCTTC.

This clone was detected a few times. V gene TRBV10-1 combines with J gene TRBJ2-7; 11 bases agree with TRBD1. The CDR3 runs 15 residues. CDR1 is WNHNN, CDR2 SYGVQD, per germline (reference sequence). Trimming took 2 bases from V and 0 from J; bases not matched to a gene: 0. CDR3 sequence: CASSEGQGASYEQYF. The DNA for the CDR3 is TGCGCCAGCAGTGAGGGACAGGGGGCCTCCTACGAGCAGTACTTC.

This clone occurred once. The rearrangement links TRBV11-2 to TRBJ1-3, with 8 positions matching TRBD1. Germline V gene data show CDR1 as SGHAT and CDR2 as FQNNGV. V was pared by 0 bases and J by 5 bases, with 6 bases of the junction left unmatched. There are 16 residues in the CDR3. CDR3 DNA sequence: TGTGCCAGCAGCTTAGATAACCGACAGGGGCGAAACACCATATATTTT. This encodes CASSLDNRQGRNTIYF.

This chain joins TRBV30 and TRBJ2-7; possible D gene TRBD1, 6 bases. The V and J ends lost 1 base and 7 bases respectively, with 20 bases between them. The germline CDR1 and CDR2 sequences are GTSNPN and SVGIG (reference sequence). The CDR3 is made up of 15 amino acids. The DNA for the CDR3 is TGTGCCTGGAGTGCGGAGACAGGCCAGATCAGGGAGCAGTACTTC. Translation: CAWSAETGQIREQYF. The full variable domain, rest sourced from reference TRBV30 and TRBJ2-7, is SQTIHQWPATLVQPVGSPLSLECTVEGTSNPNLYWYRQAAGRGLQLLFYSVGIGQISSEVPQNLSASRPQDRQFILSSKKLLLSDSGFYLCAWSAETGQIREQYFGPGTRLTVT.

The J gene is TRBJ2-2, the V gene TRBV5-1; 14 bases fit TRBD2. Germline values: CDR1 SGHRS, CDR2 YFSETQ. V lost 4 bases and J lost 7; bases outside the gene matches: 9. This CDR3 is 17 amino acids long. The CDR3 region is CASSPWTSGRNGGELFF. The CDR3 DNA is TGCGCCAGCAGCCCTTGGACTAGCGGGAGGAATGGCGGGGAGCTGTTTTTT.

The gene calls are TRBV10-3 and TRBJ2-3; D is uncertain. Deletions cut 6 bases from V and 5 bases from J, with 12 bases between. This CDR3 region has 13 residues. Germline CDR1 reads ENHRY; CDR2 reads SYGVKD. The CDR3 DNA sequence: TGTGCCATCAGGAATGGTGTTGAAGATACGCAGTATTTT. Translated, it gives CAIRNGVEDTQYF.

The J gene is TRBJ1-5, the V gene TRBV10-2; the D is unclear. The CDR3 consists of 16 residues. V was shortened by 2 bases and J by 0 bases, with 11 bases between the two germline ends. Germline CDR1 reads WSHSY; CDR2 reads SAAADI. CDR3 nucleotides: TGCGCCAGCAGTGAGCCGGGTACAGATAGCAATCAGCCCCAGCATTTT. It specifies CASSEPGTDSNQPQHF.

The chain is built from TRBV29-1 and TRBJ1-1; no clear D. Germline CDR1 is SQVTM and CDR2 is ANQGSEA. The CDR3 is made up of 13 amino acids. V gave up 3 bases and J gave up 0 bases, with 8 bases separating them. The CDR3 coding sequence is TGCAGCGTTGATAATGGGTTGAACACTGAAGCTTTCTTT. Amino acid sequence: CSVDNGLNTEAFF.

The V gene is TRBV19, the J gene TRBJ1-4; no reliable D call. Germline V CDR1 and CDR2: LNHDA, SQIVND (reference sequence). The CDR3 loop spans 13 amino acids. V was pared by 3 bases and J by 8 bases, with 10 bases between. This chain's CDR3 is CASSMQAREKLFF. CDR3 in DNA: TGTGCCAGTAGTATGCAGGCGAGGGAAAAACTGTTTTTT.

The genes are TRBV5-8 and TRBJ2-7, with D perhaps TRBD1 (6 bases). Trimming cost V 4 bases and J 3 bases, with 17 bases left between them. The CDR3 has 15 amino acids. In germline, CDR1 is SGHTS, CDR2 YDEGEE. The CDR3 DNA reads as TGTGCCAGCAGCCCCGGGTCAGGGGCCAGCTACGAGCAGTACTTC. The encoded protein is CASSPGSGASYEQYF. The complete variable domain, with remaining parts taken from reference TRBV5-8 and TRBJ2-7, reads EAGVTQSPTHLIKTRGQQATLRCSPISGHTSVYWYQQALGLGLQFLLWYDEGEERNRGNFPPRFSGRQFPNYSSELNVNALELEDSALYLCASSPGSGASYEQYFGPGTRLTVT.

The chain links TRBV7-3 to TRBJ2-7, with 7 bases lining up with TRBD1. This CDR3 is 15 amino acids long. The V and J ends lost 8 bases and 2 bases, in that order; junction bases with no gene match: 12. The germline CDR1 and CDR2 sequences are SGHTA and FQGTGA. The CDR3 is CASDKTGTDPYEQYF. In nucleotides, the CDR3 is TGTGCCAGCGACAAGACCGGGACAGACCCCTACGAGCAGTACTTC. Complete variable domain (other parts from reference TRBV7-3 and TRBJ2-7): GAGVSQTPSNKVTEKGKYVELRCDPISGHTALYWYRQSLGQGPEFLIYFQGTGAADDSGLPNDRFFAVRPEGSVSTLKIQRTERGDSAVYLCASDKTGTDPYEQYFGPGTRLTVT.